Each of the 19 T cell receptor beta chains below was sequenced from the same sample in a study of blood T cell repertoires in COVID-19. Data came from immunoSEQ multiplex PCR; TCRdb stores just in-frame clones and leaves some out. This sample carries about 380,000 clones, 85% of them seen once, and the ten largest clones take 3.5% to 4%. Specimen: peripheral blood. The source of these receptors is a woman aged 18-29 years with acute or convalescent COVID-19.

V usage is TRBV18 and J usage is TRBJ2-6; D is unresolved. The length of the CDR3 is 16 residues. V lost 2 bases and J 1 base, leaving 9 bases between the germline ends. Germline CDR1 KGHSH, CDR2 LQKENI. The CDR3 is CASSPSVASGANVLTF. In nucleotides, the CDR3 is TGTGCCAGCTCACCATCCGTTGCGTCTGGGGCCAACGTCCTGACTTTC.

The CDR3 nucleotides read TGTGCCAGCAGCTCGCTAAGGGGTGAAAAACTGTTTTTT. Protein sequence: CASSSLRGEKLFF. The V gene is TRBV5-6, the J gene TRBJ1-4; D might be TRBD1 (5 bases). CDR3 length equals 13 residues. Germline V CDR1 and CDR2: SGHDT, YYEEEE. V lost 3 bases and J lost 7, with 10 bases in between.

V gene TRBV2 combines with J gene TRBJ2-3; a weak D match, TRBD2 (5 bases). The germline gives CDR1 SNHLY, CDR2 FYNNEI. V lost 4 bases to trimming and J lost 7 bases, with 15 bases between them. The CDR3 covers 14 residues. DNA of the CDR3: TGTGCCAGCAGTGTCAGCGGAGATCAAAATACGCAGTATTTT. It translates to CASSVSGDQNTQYF.

The rearrangement joins TRBV2 to TRBJ1-3, with 7 bases matching TRBD1. The CDR3 has 15 residues. J gave up 4 bases and V 6 bases, and 9 bases lay outside the gene matches. Germline loops: CDR1 SNHLY, CDR2 FYNNEI. CDR3: CASRADRRLGNTIYF. The CDR3 DNA reads as TGTGCCAGCAGAGCGGACAGGAGGTTGGGAAACACCATATATTTT.

The rearrangement links TRBV6-6 to TRBJ1-1; TRBD1 matches 7 bases. CDR3 length: 17 residues. CDR1 MNHNY and CDR2 SVGAGI come from the germline V gene (reference sequence). Trimming cost V 5 bases and J 1 base; bases outside gene matches: 13. The CDR3 spells CASSRQGGTVGNTEAFF. CDR3 DNA: TGTGCCAGCAGTCGACAGGGAGGAACGGTCGGGAACACTGAAGCTTTCTTT.

The V call is TRBV5-8, the J call TRBJ1-1; 7 nucleotides match TRBD1. The CDR3 has 14 residues. With 3 bases clipped from V and 6 bases from J, the junction kept 8 bases outside the gene matches. The germline CDR1 and CDR2 sequences are SGHTS and YDEGEE. CDR3 loop: CASSYYRGWAEAFF. In nucleotides, the CDR3 is TGTGCCAGCAGCTATTACAGGGGATGGGCTGAAGCTTTCTTT.

This rearrangement joins TRBV5-6 to TRBJ1-2, with unresolved D. Germline values: CDR1 SGHDT, CDR2 YYEEEE. The CDR3 consists of 14 residues. The V end lost 2 bases, the J end lost 7 bases, and 15 bases lay between the germline ends. Here the CDR3 reads CASSFWAGGIGYTF. CDR3 DNA sequence: TGTGCCAGCAGCTTTTGGGCTGGAGGAATTGGCTACACCTTC.

The chain combines TRBV6-5 with TRBJ1-1, with a possible D match to TRBD1 (6 bases). The CDR3 extends over 16 amino acids. Germline V gene data show CDR1 as MNHEY and CDR2 as SVGAGI. Trimming took off 2 bases at V and 1 base at J, with 14 bases between the two ends. CDR3 protein: CASSYGFTGRNTEAFF. In nucleotides, the CDR3 is TGTGCCAGCAGTTACGGCTTTACAGGGAGGAACACTGAAGCTTTCTTT.

This chain's CDR3 is CASSGVSGGMKTQYF. The CDR3 DNA is TGTGCCAGCAGTGGGGTTAGCGGGGGGATGAAGACCCAGTACTTC. The chain employs TRBV2 and TRBJ2-5; 10 nucleotides match TRBD2. This CDR3 is 15 amino acids long. With V trimmed by 4 bases and J by 6 bases, 8 bases remained unmatched. Germline CDR1 reads SNHLY; CDR2 reads FYNNEI.

This clone was observed a single time. The V and J genes are TRBV9 and TRBJ2-7; D uncertain. The length of the CDR3 is 14 residues. V shed 0 bases and J shed 2 bases, with 9 bases lying between them. Germline V gives CDR1 SGDLS, CDR2 YYNGEE. The CDR3 DNA reads TGTGCCAGCAGCGTAGGCGACAAGGCCTACGAGCAGTACTTC. It yields the protein CASSVGDKAYEQYF.

This chain connects TRBV9 to TRBJ2-6; D is unclear. There are 14 residues in the CDR3. The V end was cut by 0 bases, the J end by 3 bases, with 4 bases between. Germline values: CDR1 SGDLS, CDR2 YYNGEE. CDR3: CASSVAGGANVLTF. The CDR3 region has the DNA TGTGCCAGCAGCGTAGCAGGTGGGGCCAACGTCCTGACTTTC.

V is TRBV25-1 and J is TRBJ2-1, with 8 bases identical to TRBD1. V lost 6 bases and J lost 3; bases outside the gene matches: 4. CDR1 MGHDK and CDR2 SYGVNS come from the germline V gene. The CDR3 consists of 14 residues. The CDR3 DNA follows: TGTGCCAGCAGCGCGACAGGGGTCTACAATGAGCAGTTCTTC. Translating it yields CASSATGVYNEQFF.

For the CDR3, the DNA is TGTGCCAGCAGCGGGGACAGGGAAAGCAATCAGCCCCAGCATTTT. Protein sequence: CASSGDRESNQPQHF. V usage is TRBV9 and J usage is TRBJ1-5; 9 bases align to TRBD1. Trimming took 3 bases from V and 1 from J; bases not matched to a gene: 2. CDR3 length: 15 residues. Germline V gene lookup returns CDR1 SGDLS and CDR2 YYNGEE.

The V gene is TRBV25-1, the J gene TRBJ2-1, with D possibly matching TRBD2 (5 bases). CDR1 and CDR2 from the germline V gene are MGHDK and SYGVNS. V was trimmed by 9 bases and J by 6 bases, leaving 9 bases between them. This CDR3 is built from 11 residues. CDR3 sequence reads: CASGAGNEQFF. As DNA, the CDR3 is TGTGCCAGTGGCGCGGGCAATGAGCAGTTCTTC.

This clone was recorded once. V gene TRBV11-1 combines with J gene TRBJ2-1; possible D gene TRBD2, 6 bases. The germline V gene encodes CDR1 SGHAT and CDR2 FQDESV (reference sequence). V was shortened by 8 bases and J by 8 bases, with 25 bases between the two germline ends. The CDR3 runs 16 residues. DNA of the CDR3: TGTGCCAGCTCTATAAGAAAATCCAGGGACTTCGATGAGCAGTTCTTC. Translating gives CASSIRKSRDFDEQFF.

This clone was counted once. This rearrangement joins TRBV30 to TRBJ2-5; TRBD2 agrees at 7 bases. CDR3 size: 21 residues. V shed 0 bases, J shed 3 bases, and the junction held 25 bases outside the gene matches. Germline assignment: CDR1 GTSNPN and CDR2 SVGIG (reference sequence). CDR3 DNA sequence: TGTGCCTGGAGTGTACTTAGCGTCTCCGCAACATGGGACTACCTTGAAGAGACCCAGTACTTC. Translated, it gives CAWSVLSVSATWDYLEETQYF.

This clone was detected only a few times. The rearrangement uses TRBV28 and TRBJ1-6, with D unclear. The germline V gene has CDR1 MDHEN and CDR2 SYDVKM. V lost 5 bases to trimming and J lost 11 bases, with 13 bases between them. CDR3 size: 13 residues. This CDR3 reads CASSMPGIPPLHF. The CDR3 DNA reads as TGTGCCAGCAGTATGCCGGGAATTCCACCCCTCCACTTT.

The J gene is TRBJ1-5, the V gene TRBV13, with D tentatively TRBD1 (6 bases). The germline V and J ends were trimmed by 4 bases and 7 bases, with 17 bases remaining between them. Germline V gene data show CDR1 as PRHDT and CDR2 as FYEKMQ (reference sequence). The CDR3 loop spans 15 amino acids. This CDR3 is CASSSPLDRWQPQHF. The DNA for the CDR3 is TGTGCCAGCAGCTCCCCCCTTGACAGGTGGCAGCCCCAGCATTTT.

V is TRBV28 and J is TRBJ2-7, with TRBD1 identical over 8 bases. The CDR3 is 18 residues long. The germline V gene has CDR1 MDHEN and CDR2 SYDVKM. The V gene end was trimmed by 4 bases and the J gene end by 2 bases; junction bases not matched to a gene: 16. The CDR3 nucleotides are TGTGCCAGCAGTTCGATGGGTTCGAGACAGGGGAATCCCTACGAGCAGTACTTC. Protein: CASSSMGSRQGNPYEQYF. Looking up the rest from reference TRBV28 and TRBJ2-7 gives the full variable domain: DVKVTQSSRYLVKRTGEKVFLECVQDMDHENMFWYRQDPGLGLRLIYFSYDVKMKEKGDIPEGYSVSREKKERFSLILESASTNQTSMYLCASSSMGSRQGNPYEQYFGPGTRLTVT.